The next 11 T cell receptor beta chains were all read from a single sample in a study of T cell responses to AZD1222 COVID-19 vaccine. The assay was immunoSEQ multiplex PCR, and TCRdb's table has in-frame clones only and misses some. Found here are over 100,000 clones, about 88% of them singletons; the top ten hold 2% to 3%. This specimen consisted of peripheral blood, obtained on day 0 of AZD1222 vaccination. The receptor source for this set is an adult in good health.

The chain has TRBV3-1 (or the pseudogene TRBV3-2) and TRBJ1-2; the D is unclear. V was cut by 0 bases and J by 2 bases, with 10 bases left in between. Germline values: CDR1 LGHDT, CDR2 YNNKEL (reference sequence). The CDR3 contains 15 residues. In DNA form, the CDR3 reads TGTGCCAGCAGCCAAGACTTGGGAGGCAACTATGGCTACACCTTC. It encodes CASSQDLGGNYGYTF.

V is TRBV28 and J is TRBJ2-5; 7 nucleotides agree with TRBD2. Germline CDR1 and CDR2: MDHEN and SYDVKM. V dropped 8 bases and J dropped 4; count of bases not matched to a gene: 16. This CDR3 is 16 amino acids long. The CDR3 spells CASAPTGGRQRETQYF. The DNA for the CDR3 is TGTGCCAGCGCACCAACGGGGGGACGACAGAGAGAGACCCAGTACTTC.

The rearrangement links TRBV5-1 to TRBJ1-5, with a weak D call TRBD1 (6 bases). The CDR3 has 15 amino acids. Germline CDR1 reads SGHRS; CDR2 reads YFSETQ. V lost 0 bases and J 4 bases, leaving 11 bases between the germline ends. The CDR3 nucleotides read TGCGCCAGCAGCTTGGGTCGGGGGGCGAATCAGCCCCAGCATTTT. The encoded protein is CASSLGRGANQPQHF.

This sequence joins TRBV2 and TRBJ1-6, with D perhaps TRBD1 (5 bases). Trimming left V 0 bases short and J 10 bases short, with 16 bases between. Germline CDR1 and CDR2: SNHLY and FYNNEI. The CDR3 covers 16 residues. The CDR3 is CASSEANRDLGSPLHF. CDR3 in DNA: TGTGCCAGCAGTGAAGCGAATCGGGACCTTGGGTCACCCCTCCACTTT.

The V call is TRBV29-1, the J call TRBJ2-3; a possible D gene is TRBD1 (6 bases). Trimming pared 3 bases from V and 8 bases from J, leaving 18 bases between. CDR1 and CDR2 (germline): SQVTM, ANQGSEA. This CDR3 is 14 amino acids long. The CDR3 DNA is TGCAGCGTTGAGGGACACCGAGAGGCCTCTACGCAGTATTTT. It translates to CSVEGHREASTQYF.

The chain joins TRBV30 to TRBJ2-1; 8 bases map to TRBD1. Germline CDR1 reads GTSNPN; CDR2 reads SVGIG (reference sequence). There are 14 residues in the CDR3. The V and J ends lost 4 bases and 0 bases, in that order; junction bases with no gene match: 2. CDR3 loop: CAWTGGSSYNEQFF. Here the CDR3 DNA reads TGTGCCTGGACAGGGGGCAGCTCCTACAATGAGCAGTTCTTC.

The V gene is TRBV5-6, the J gene TRBJ2-2; TRBD2 matches 11 bases. The CDR3 totals 17 residues. Trimming removed 0 bases from V and 4 bases from J; junction bases left unmatched: 5. Per germline, CDR1 SGHDT and CDR2 YYEEEE. DNA for the CDR3: TGTGCCAGCAGCTTGGCCTTACTAGCGGGAGTCACCGGGGAGCTGTTTTTT. This codes for CASSLALLAGVTGELFF.

The chain carries TRBV7-2 and TRBJ2-3, with 9 positions matching TRBD1. The V and J ends lost 5 bases and 0 bases, in that order; junction bases with no gene match: 3. CDR1 SGHTA and CDR2 FQGNSA come from the germline V gene. The CDR3 contains 15 residues. CDR3: CASSPDRGSTDTQYF. Written as DNA, the CDR3 is TGTGCCAGCAGCCCAGACAGGGGGAGCACAGATACGCAGTATTTT.

The rearrangement uses TRBV6-6 and TRBJ1-3, with a possible D match to TRBD1 (5 bases). CDR1 and CDR2 (germline): MNHNY, SVGAGI (reference sequence). The CDR3 sequence is 16 residues long. Trimming removed 5 bases at V and 2 bases at J, with 16 bases between. Here the CDR3 DNA reads TGTGCCAGCAGTCGACTCCCGTCGGGGGCTGGAAACACCATATATTTT. This sequence encodes CASSRLPSGAGNTIYF.

The chain links TRBV28 to TRBJ2-2; the match to TRBD2 covers 12 bases. The CDR3 is 16 residues long. Unmatched junction bases numbered 3, after V lost 5 bases and J lost 2 bases. CDR1 and CDR2 (germline): MDHEN, SYDVKM. CDR3 loop: CASSPSGRVNTGELFF. Written as DNA, the CDR3 is TGTGCCAGCAGTCCTAGCGGGAGGGTAAACACCGGGGAGCTGTTTTTT.

The CDR3 loop is CASSPDWGTDEAFF. The CDR3 DNA reads as TGTGCCAGCTCACCCGATTGGGGAACGGATGAAGCTTTCTTT. The rearrangement links TRBV18 to TRBJ1-1; D not certain. V was cut by 3 bases and J by 7 bases, with 15 bases left in between. The CDR3 extends over 14 amino acids. Looked up from germline, CDR1 is KGHSH and CDR2 is LQKENI.